Each of the 18 T cell receptor beta chains below was sequenced from the same sample in a study of blood T cell repertoires in COVID-19 (dated by TCRdb to 2020 to 2022). The protocol used for the library was the immunoSEQ multiplex PCR assay. Entries here come from immuneACCESS through TCRdb and include only in-frame sequences with V and J called. Some clones fail to appear in such tables; in the studies checked, an unresolved V gene covers under half of the shortfall, and the cause of the remainder is unknown. Present in this sample are tens of thousands of clones, 75% to 90% of which were seen just once. The ten most abundant clones make up over 2% of the sample. The sample taken for sequencing was peripheral blood. The receptors were gathered from an elderly man with active or convalescent COVID-19.

The CDR3 coding sequence is TGTGCCACCAGTGACTCGACTAGCGGGGCTTTCAATGAGCAGTTCTTC. This translates into CATSDSTSGAFNEQFF. The genes are TRBV24-1 and TRBJ2-1, with 11 bases identical to TRBD2. CDR1 is KGHDR, CDR2 SFDVKD, per germline. This CDR3 has 16 residues. With V trimmed by 4 bases and J by 6 bases, 7 bases remained unmatched.

The gene calls are TRBV29-1 and TRBJ1-1; 9 nucleotides line up with TRBD1. The CDR3 spans 13 residues. The germline V gene encodes CDR1 SQVTM and CDR2 ANQGSEA. Trimming cost V 6 bases and J 1 base; bases outside gene matches: 3. CDR3 DNA sequence: TGCAGCGTATACAGGGGGCCGAACACTGAAGCTTTCTTT. It translates to CSVYRGPNTEAFF.

V and J are TRBV2 and TRBJ2-5; a weak D match, TRBD1 (6 bases). V gave up 3 bases and J gave up 5 bases, with 13 bases separating them. The CDR3 loop spans 14 amino acids. Per germline, CDR1 SNHLY and CDR2 FYNNEI. The CDR3 nucleotides are TGTGCCAGCAGTGAGGACAGACTTGGGGAGACCCAGTACTTC. Residues: CASSEDRLGETQYF.

The chain couples TRBV15 to TRBJ1-4, with 8 bases that match TRBD1. CDR3 length: 15 residues. J was trimmed by 8 bases and V by 0 bases; bases with no gene match: 5. Germline V CDR1 and CDR2: LNHNV, YYDKDF (reference sequence). The CDR3 DNA is TGTGCCACCAGCAGAGATGGGACAGGTGGAGAAAAACTGTTTTTT. Its protein is CATSRDGTGGEKLFF.

This clone was seen just once. The chain recombines TRBV5-1 with TRBJ1-1, with 11 bases lining up with TRBD1. The CDR3 runs 15 residues. V was clipped by 4 bases and J by 1 base; unmatched bases: 3. The germline V gene has CDR1 SGHRS and CDR2 YFSETQ. Here the CDR3 DNA reads TGCGCCAGCAGCCCGGGGACAGGGGGGAACACTGAAGCTTTCTTT. Translation: CASSPGTGGNTEAFF.

This sequence joins TRBV4-1 and TRBJ1-2; D is unresolved. CDR1 and CDR2 from the germline V gene are MGHRA and YSYEKL. The CDR3 contains 16 residues. Trimming removed 0 bases at V and 4 bases at J, with 15 bases between. CDR3: CASSQESRMHRYGYTF. CDR3 sequence (DNA): TGCGCCAGCAGCCAAGAATCCAGGATGCATCGCTATGGCTACACCTTC.

The J gene is TRBJ1-1, the V gene TRBV6-2 or TRBV6-3; TRBD1 is a possible D gene (6 bases). This CDR3 region has 14 residues. Trimming took off 4 bases at V and 3 bases at J, with 12 bases between the two ends. Germline-derived CDR1 and CDR2 are MNHEY and SVGEGT. The CDR3 sequence is CASSSWGGYTEAFF. The CDR3 bases are TGTGCCAGCAGTTCGTGGGGGGGCTACACTGAAGCTTTCTTT.

This chain connects TRBV7-2 to TRBJ1-5, with 10 nucleotides matching TRBD1. Germline assignment: CDR1 SGHTA and CDR2 FQGNSA. The length of the CDR3 is 15 residues. V gave up 8 bases and J gave up 2 bases; unmatched junction bases: 6. CDR3: CASSRDRGGNQPQHF. CDR3 in DNA: TGTGCCAGCTCAAGGGACAGGGGAGGCAATCAGCCCCAGCATTTT.

This chain joins TRBV4-1 and TRBJ2-5; a weak D match, TRBD2 (5 bases). CDR3 length: 16 residues. CDR1 is MGHRA and CDR2 is YSYEKL in the germline V gene. Trimming removed 0 bases from V and 5 bases from J, with 16 bases in between. The chain's CDR3 is CASSQDGGLASETQYF. As DNA, the CDR3 is TGCGCCAGCAGCCAAGATGGTGGACTTGCTTCGGAGACCCAGTACTTC.

There are a few counts of this clone. Germline is not matched at one junction end, which may reflect a read error. J is TRBJ2-5 and V is TRBV5-4; D not resolved. This CDR3 spans 14 amino acids. From germline, CDR1 is SGHNT and CDR2 YYREEE (reference sequence). The CDR3 DNA follows: TGTGCCAGCAGCTTGCAGGTCCTCCAAGAAACCCAGTACTTC. This gives the protein CASSLQVLQETQYF.

The V and J genes are TRBV7-9 and TRBJ2-1; 8 nucleotides align to TRBD2. After removal of 6 bases from V and 4 bases from J, the junction contained 20 bases not matched to a gene. Germline-derived CDR1 and CDR2 are SEHNR and FQNEAQ (reference sequence). The CDR3 has 19 amino acids. CDR3 DNA sequence: TGTGCCAGCAGTTCCGGCTCTGTTCCCAGCGGGAGAGGGTACAATGAGCAGTTCTTC. Translated, it gives CASSSGSVPSGRGYNEQFF.

The gene calls are TRBV15 and TRBJ2-1, with 13 bases matching TRBD2. Germline V gene sequence: CDR1 LNHNV, CDR2 YYDKDF (reference sequence). This CDR3 has 16 amino acids. J was trimmed by 6 bases and V by 2 bases; bases with no gene match: 4. CDR3 coding DNA: TGTGCCACCAGCAGATCCGGGACTAGCGGGACCAATGAGCAGTTCTTC. Translated, it gives CATSRSGTSGTNEQFF.

This clone was counted a few times. This chain joins TRBV27 and TRBJ2-5; 8 bases are shared with TRBD1. This CDR3 has 15 residues. V was clipped by 6 bases and J by 7 bases; unmatched bases: 13. Germline V gives CDR1 MNHEY, CDR2 SMNVEV (reference sequence). CDR3 region: CASSQARGTGGTQYF. As DNA, the CDR3 is TGTGCCAGCAGCCAGGCCCGGGGCACAGGGGGGACCCAGTACTTC.

This chain joins TRBV5-4 and TRBJ2-7, with D perhaps TRBD2 (6 bases). The CDR3 is 14 residues long. The V end was cut by 4 bases, the J end by 3 bases, with 14 bases between. Per the germline V gene, CDR1 is SGHNT and CDR2 is YYREEE (reference sequence). The CDR3 DNA sequence: TGTGCCAGCAGCCCGGGACTGGCGAACTACGAGCAGTACTTC. Residues: CASSPGLANYEQYF.

This chain joins TRBV6-2 or TRBV6-3 and TRBJ2-3; D not certain. V was clipped by 4 bases and J by 6 bases, with 8 bases between them. The CDR3 length is 12 residues. Germline values: CDR1 MNHEY, CDR2 SVGEGT. The CDR3 nucleotides read TGTGCCAGCAGTTCTACCTGGGATACGCAGTATTTT. Translated: CASSSTWDTQYF.

This clone occurred once. The rearrangement joins TRBV19 to TRBJ1-5, with 9 bases that match TRBD1. The CDR3 spans 15 residues. The V segment lost 4 bases and the J segment 5 bases; nucleotides outside the gene matches: 6. Germline V gene data show CDR1 as LNHDA and CDR2 as SQIVND (reference sequence). CDR3 region: CASSSLTGGHQPQHF. The CDR3, as DNA: TGTGCCAGTAGTAGTCTAACAGGGGGCCATCAGCCCCAGCATTTT.

The chain uses TRBV14 and TRBJ2-7; 8 bases agree with TRBD1. The CDR3 loop spans 15 amino acids. Germline V lookup: CDR1 SGHDN, CDR2 FVKESK. V trimming: 1 base; J trimming: 4 bases; junction bases outside the gene matches: 6. The CDR3 region has the DNA TGTGCCAGCAGCCAAGGGACAGGGTTTTGGTACGAGCAGTACTTC. It codes for CASSQGTGFWYEQYF.

This clone was seen only a few times. V usage is TRBV5-1 and J usage is TRBJ2-1; 11 bases map to TRBD2. Germline CDR1 reads SGHRS; CDR2 reads YFSETQ. The CDR3 is made up of 14 amino acids. V trimming: 6 bases; J trimming: 8 bases; junction bases outside the gene matches: 7. The DNA for the CDR3 is TGCGCCAGCAAGCTAACTAGCGGGAGCGATGAGCAGTTCTTC. This codes for CASKLTSGSDEQFF.